The 32 T cell receptor beta chains below come from one sample, sequenced in a study of cytomegalovirus exposure and HLA in healthy donors. It was with 60 Vbeta and 13 Jbeta primers that the PCR ran. TCRdb keeps only in-frame clones here, not all; method: immunoSEQ multiplex PCR. The sample lists roughly 100,000 clones, roughly 80% occurring once. The sample taken for sequencing was PBMCs. These receptors all come from a male donor in good health and CMV-seropositive.

This clone was seen only once. This chain connects TRBV5-1 to TRBJ2-3; TRBD2 might be the D (5 bases). Germline loops: CDR1 SGHRS, CDR2 YFSETQ. Between the trimmed V and J ends, which lost 2 bases and 3 bases, there was a span of 13 bases. The CDR3 has 15 residues. The CDR3 DNA follows: TGCGCCAGCAGCTTACGGGGTTCGTCGACAGATACGCAGTATTTT. Protein sequence: CASSLRGSSTDTQYF.

This clone was found once. This chain uses TRBV6-1 with TRBJ2-5; the D gene is possibly TRBD2 (6 bases). V was trimmed by 2 bases and J by 4 bases, leaving 11 bases between them. Per the germline V gene, CDR1 is MNHNS and CDR2 is SASEGT. The CDR3 loop spans 14 amino acids. In nucleotides, the CDR3 is TGTGCCAGCAGTGAACGACCGGAGGGAGAGACCCAGTACTTC. This gives the protein CASSERPEGETQYF.

In nucleotides, the CDR3 is TGTGCCAGCAGCCCTGCTCGCGGAGATGGCACTGAAGCTTTCTTT. Residues: CASSPARGDGTEAFF. This chain links TRBV6-6 with TRBJ1-1; D is unclear. Germline lookup yields CDR1 MNHNY and CDR2 SVGAGI (reference sequence). Trimming took 6 bases from V and 4 from J, leaving 18 bases between them. The CDR3 length is 15 residues.

This chain connects TRBV7-6 to TRBJ1-4; TRBD1 agrees at 9 bases. CDR3 size: 15 residues. The germline V gene encodes CDR1 SGHVS and CDR2 FNYEAQ. Trimming removed 5 bases from V and 2 bases from J; junction bases left unmatched: 3. The CDR3 region is CASSPGQGTNEKLFF. CDR3 sequence (DNA): TGTGCCAGCAGCCCCGGACAGGGGACTAATGAAAAACTGTTTTTT.

In the case of this clone: A junction end diverges from the germline sequence, so it may reflect a read error. Other DNA sequences of this sample code for an identical CDR3. The V and J genes are TRBV7-9 and TRBJ1-1, with TRBD1 matching over 9 bases. The CDR3 is 14 amino acids. The V gene's germline CDR1 is SEHNR and CDR2 FQNEAQ (reference sequence). This chain's CDR3 is CASSPRTGDTEAFF. The DNA of the CDR3 is TGCGCCAGCAGCCCAAGGACAGGGGACACTGAAGCTTTCTTT.

This chain links TRBV6-5 with TRBJ1-1; 12 bases are a match to TRBD1. The length of the CDR3 is 15 residues. After removal of 4 bases from V and 9 bases from J, the junction contained 9 bases not matched to a gene. From germline, CDR1 is MNHEY and CDR2 SVGAGI. CDR3 in DNA: TGTGCCAGCAGTTTCCGGGGGACAGGGGGCGCGAAAGCTTTCTTT. Protein: CASSFRGTGGAKAFF.

V gene TRBV6-6 combines with J gene TRBJ2-7; 14 nucleotides align to TRBD2. J lost 6 bases, V lost 6 bases, and 7 bases had no gene match. Germline V gene lookup returns CDR1 MNHNY and CDR2 SVGAGI (reference sequence). CDR3 length: 15 residues. The CDR3 is CASSGGGLAGVEQYF. In DNA, the CDR3 is TGTGCCAGCAGCGGGGGGGGACTAGCGGGGGTCGAGCAGTACTTC.

J is TRBJ2-3 and V is TRBV7-8, with 10 nucleotides matching TRBD2. Germline loops: CDR1 SGHVS, CDR2 FQNEAQ. The CDR3 length is 14 residues. The V and J ends lost 0 bases and 14 bases, in that order; junction bases with no gene match: 8. The CDR3 region is CASSLALAGAHRYF. In DNA, the CDR3 is TGTGCCAGCAGCTTAGCGCTAGCGGGAGCCCACAGGTATTTT.

J is TRBJ2-3 and V is TRBV9; the match to TRBD2 covers 7 bases. This CDR3 is built from 15 residues. From germline, CDR1 is SGDLS and CDR2 YYNGEE. J gave up 0 bases and V 2 bases, and 3 bases lay outside the gene matches. The CDR3 DNA reads TGTGCCAGCAGCGTGAGAGCGGGGAGCACAGATACGCAGTATTTT. As protein: CASSVRAGSTDTQYF. The variable domain in full, completed from reference TRBV9 and TRBJ2-3, reads DSGVTQTPKHLITATGQRVTLRCSPRSGDLSVYWYQQSLDQGLQFLIQYYNGEERAKGNILERFSAQQFPDLHSELNLSSLELGDSALYFCASSVRAGSTDTQYFGPGTRLTVL.

The genes are TRBV7-5 and TRBJ2-2; the D segment call TRBD2 is taken from the table without a DNA check. TRBV7-5 counts as a pseudogene. The CDR3 consists of 17 residues. In DNA form, the CDR3 reads TGTGCCAGAAGCACCGGGACTAGCACATCGAACACCGGGGAGCTGTTTTTT. The encoded protein is CARSTGTSTSNTGELFF.

The chain is built from TRBV5-1 and TRBJ1-2; 7 nucleotides agree with TRBD1. The germline V gene encodes CDR1 SGHRS and CDR2 YFSETQ. Trimming at V came to 2 bases and at J to 6 bases, leaving 7 bases not matched to a gene. The CDR3 consists of 14 residues. The CDR3 nucleotides are TGCGCCAGCAGCTTAACAGGGGACGTCGATGGCTACACCTTC. This encodes CASSLTGDVDGYTF.

This chain links TRBV19 with TRBJ2-7, with 11 positions matching TRBD2. This CDR3 is built from 14 residues. The J segment lost 2 bases and the V segment lost 6 bases, leaving 3 bases of the junction unmatched. Germline CDR1 is LNHDA and CDR2 is SQIVND (reference sequence). The chain's CDR3 is CASSPGLAAYEQYF. The CDR3 nucleotides are TGTGCCAGTAGCCCGGGACTAGCGGCCTACGAGCAGTACTTC.

This chain uses TRBV7-2 with TRBJ1-2; D is uncertain. V lost 4 bases, J lost 6 bases, and 15 bases lay in between. This CDR3 contains 14 residues. In germline, CDR1 is SGHTA, CDR2 FQGNSA. CDR3 sequence: CASSSPGRENGYTF. CDR3 DNA: TGTGCCAGCAGCTCCCCTGGACGGGAAAATGGCTACACCTTC.

This chain uses TRBV30 with TRBJ1-3, with D tentatively TRBD1 (5 bases). Trimming took off 4 bases at V and 1 base at J, with 11 bases between the two ends. Germline CDR1 GTSNPN, CDR2 SVGIG (reference sequence). The CDR3 covers 14 residues. DNA of the CDR3: TGTGCCTGGAATACAGGTGCTTCTGGAAACACCATATATTTT. The encoded protein is CAWNTGASGNTIYF.

The gene calls are TRBV18 and TRBJ1-1, with a possible D match to TRBD1 (6 bases). Trimming cost V 1 base and J 1 base, with 10 bases left between them. There are 15 residues in the CDR3. Germline V gene sequence: CDR1 KGHSH, CDR2 LQKENI. CDR3 nucleotides: TGTGCCAGCTCACCACGGCAGGGGCAGAACACTGAAGCTTTCTTT. Translation: CASSPRQGQNTEAFF.

This clone appeared a few times. The V call is TRBV4-3, the J call TRBJ2-7; tentative D call: TRBD1 (5 bases). The CDR3 length is 15 residues. The germline gives CDR1 LGHNA, CDR2 YSLEER. Trimming took 1 base from V and 2 from J, leaving 12 bases between them. The CDR3 DNA reads TGCGCCAGCAGCCAAGGGCAGGGAAGGGCCTACGAGCAGTACTTC. Translated, it gives CASSQGQGRAYEQYF.

This clone was seen a single time. The chain has TRBV6-1 and TRBJ2-7, with 7 bases that match TRBD2. Germline V gives CDR1 MNHNS, CDR2 SASEGT. There are 13 residues in the CDR3. V was pared by 0 bases and J by 7 bases, with 3 bases of the junction left unmatched. The CDR3 region is CASSEALGREQYF. CDR3 nucleotides: TGTGCCAGCAGTGAAGCCCTCGGGAGGGAGCAGTACTTC.

This clone came up once. The chain couples TRBV28 to TRBJ1-1; D is perhaps TRBD1 (5 bases). CDR3 length equals 12 residues. The germline V gene encodes CDR1 MDHEN and CDR2 SYDVKM. The V end lost 7 bases, the J end lost 2 bases, and 8 bases lay between the germline ends. CDR3 residues: CASNQGNTEAFF. The CDR3 DNA reads as TGTGCCAGCAATCAGGGCAACACTGAAGCTTTCTTT.

CDR3 loop: CSADPRGWDNEQFF. CDR3 DNA: TGCAGCGCCGACCCCCGGGGGTGGGACAATGAGCAGTTCTTC. This chain connects TRBV29-1 to TRBJ2-1; weak D call: TRBD2 (6 bases). This CDR3 contains 14 residues. V was trimmed by 7 bases and J by 5 bases, leaving 18 bases between them. Germline CDR1 reads SQVTM; CDR2 reads ANQGSEA.

This clone was counted between two and nine times. V gene TRBV19 combines with J gene TRBJ1-1; TRBD1 might be the D (5 bases). Germline CDR1 LNHDA, CDR2 SQIVND (reference sequence). This CDR3 comprises 17 residues. Deletions cut 6 bases from V and 4 bases from J, with 24 bases between. In DNA form, the CDR3 reads TGTGCCAGTAGGATTATTGGTCAGGGCCCTAGGAGCACTGAAGCTTTCTTT. This sequence encodes CASRIIGQGPRSTEAFF. The complete variable domain, with remaining parts taken from reference TRBV19 and TRBJ1-1, reads DGGITQSPKYLFRKEGQNVTLSCEQNLNHDAMYWYRQDPGQGLRLIYYSQIVNDFQKGDIAEGYSVSREKKESFPLTVTSAQKNPTAFYLCASRIIGQGPRSTEAFFGQGTRLTVV.

This chain links TRBV2 with TRBJ2-1, with a weak D call TRBD2 (6 bases). Germline values: CDR1 SNHLY, CDR2 FYNNEI. The CDR3 is 14 amino acids. The ends were cut back, 4 bases at V and 3 bases at J, with 10 bases in the middle. The CDR3 DNA is TGTGCCAGCAGTGCTCGGCGGGACTACAATGAGCAGTTCTTC. Its translation: CASSARRDYNEQFF.

The V gene is TRBV27, the J gene TRBJ2-3, with D maybe TRBD1 (5 bases). Germline values: CDR1 MNHEY, CDR2 SMNVEV (reference sequence). Trimming cost V 5 bases and J 2 bases, with 8 bases left between them. This CDR3 spans 13 amino acids. In DNA form, the CDR3 reads TGTGCCAGCAGTCTGACAGTCACAGATACGCAGTATTTT. Encoded protein: CASSLTVTDTQYF.

The DNA of the CDR3 is TGTGCCAGCAGCTTAGTAATCGGACAGGGGGCACGTTCACCCCTCCACTTT. As protein: CASSLVIGQGARSPLHF. The rearrangement joins TRBV7-9 to TRBJ1-6; 11 positions agree with TRBD1. Germline lookup yields CDR1 SEHNR and CDR2 FQNEAQ (reference sequence). The length of the CDR3 is 17 residues. V was clipped by 1 base and J by 9 bases; unmatched bases: 8.

The CDR3 reads CAWGYDWGHYGYTF. In DNA form, the CDR3 reads TGTGCCTGGGGGTATGACTGGGGGCACTATGGCTACACCTTC. This rearrangement joins TRBV30 to TRBJ1-2, with D perhaps matching TRBD1 (6 bases). The germline CDR1 and CDR2 sequences are GTSNPN and SVGIG (reference sequence). The CDR3 sequence is 14 residues long. Deletions cut 5 bases from V and 3 bases from J, with 16 bases between.

V is TRBV6-4 and J is TRBJ2-3, with D possibly being TRBD2 (7 bases). Trimming pared 0 bases from V and 4 bases from J, leaving 14 bases between. This CDR3 has 16 amino acids. The germline CDR1 and CDR2 sequences are MRHNA and SNTAGT. The CDR3 loop reads CASSDSEQGGADTQYF. In nucleotides, the CDR3 is TGTGCCAGCAGTGACTCGGAGCAAGGGGGGGCAGATACGCAGTATTTT.

The gene calls are TRBV4-1 and TRBJ1-5, with 8 positions matching TRBD1. Germline V gene lookup returns CDR1 MGHRA and CDR2 YSYEKL. The CDR3 has 17 residues. Germline trimming cut 1 base from V and 2 bases from J; bases unmatched to any gene: 7. Written as DNA, the CDR3 is TGCGCCAGCAGCCAAGTCCAGGGGGCATTTGGCAATCAGCCCCAGCATTTT. It yields the protein CASSQVQGAFGNQPQHF.

This chain links TRBV5-1 with TRBJ2-1, with a tentative D call TRBD1 (6 bases). Germline lookup yields CDR1 SGHRS and CDR2 YFSETQ. The germline V and J ends were trimmed by 4 bases and 7 bases, with 15 bases remaining between them. The CDR3 runs to 14 residues. CDR3 protein: CASSLGHPGNEQFF. The DNA for the CDR3 is TGCGCCAGCAGCCTGGGACACCCTGGGAATGAGCAGTTCTTC.

The chain is built from TRBV21-1 and TRBJ1-5. TRBV21-1 is flagged as a pseudogene. This CDR3 has 20 residues. In nucleotides, the CDR3 is TGTGCCAGCAGCAAAGACTGGGTAGGAGGGAAAAACGCGCCTAATCAGCCCCAGCATTTT. Its protein product is CASSKDWVGGKNAPNQPQHF.

This clone was counted a single time. This chain links TRBV5-1 with TRBJ1-4; 7 bases agree with TRBD1. Germline V CDR1 and CDR2: SGHRS, YFSETQ. With V trimmed by 0 bases and J by 7 bases, 9 bases remained unmatched. The CDR3 totals 16 residues. CDR3 in amino acids: CASSLANAGGAEKLFF. The CDR3 DNA reads as TGCGCCAGCAGCTTGGCCAACGCAGGGGGTGCTGAAAAACTGTTTTTT.

The chain's CDR3 is CASSVAGEPDTQYF. In DNA form, the CDR3 reads TGCGCCAGCAGCGTAGCGGGAGAGCCAGATACGCAGTATTTT. The chain has TRBV5-1 and TRBJ2-3, with 9 positions matching TRBD2. Germline trimming cut 4 bases from V and 4 bases from J; bases unmatched to any gene: 4. The length of the CDR3 is 14 residues. CDR1 is SGHRS, CDR2 YFSETQ, per germline.

This clone was detected only a few times. The chain employs TRBV6-6 and TRBJ1-3; 9 bases match TRBD1. With V trimmed by 6 bases and J by 4 bases, 7 bases remained unmatched. This CDR3 spans 15 amino acids. Per germline, CDR1 MNHNY and CDR2 SVGAGI (reference sequence). Here the CDR3 DNA reads TGTGCCAGCAGACTACAGGGGGCGAACGGAAACACCATATATTTT. Protein: CASRLQGANGNTIYF.

This clone was seen more than once but under ten times. The chain recombines TRBV5-1 with TRBJ1-2; TRBD1 matches 9 bases. Germline values: CDR1 SGHRS, CDR2 YFSETQ. The CDR3 has 17 residues. The ends lost 0 bases at V and 8 bases at J; junction bases unmatched: 14. The DNA of the CDR3 is TGCGCCAGCAGCTTGGCCCTTCCTACAGGGGGCGCTTGGGGCTACACCTTC. This codes for CASSLALPTGGAWGYTF.